This T cell receptor beta chain was recorded in a study of shared clonotypes between healthy human individuals. Repertoires were generated with immunoSEQ multiplex PCR, while TCRdb's copy carries only in-frame clones and drops some. The table has 550,000 to 850,000 clones, approximately 79% seen once. Trimming took 2 bases from V and 5 from J, leaving 12 bases between them. The germline V gene encodes CDR1 SGHAT and CDR2 FQNNGV. The CDR3 consists of 14 residues. This sequence was found in a woman aged 25 to 39 in good health. The rearrangement links TRBV11-2 to TRBJ1-1; D remains ambiguous. Sequenced: memory CD4+ T cells sorted from blood. Subset: CD45RA-negative fraction. DNA of the CDR3: TGTGCCAGCAGCTTAACGGGGTTTGGGACTGAAGCTTTCTTT. Translation gives CASSLTGFGTEAFF.